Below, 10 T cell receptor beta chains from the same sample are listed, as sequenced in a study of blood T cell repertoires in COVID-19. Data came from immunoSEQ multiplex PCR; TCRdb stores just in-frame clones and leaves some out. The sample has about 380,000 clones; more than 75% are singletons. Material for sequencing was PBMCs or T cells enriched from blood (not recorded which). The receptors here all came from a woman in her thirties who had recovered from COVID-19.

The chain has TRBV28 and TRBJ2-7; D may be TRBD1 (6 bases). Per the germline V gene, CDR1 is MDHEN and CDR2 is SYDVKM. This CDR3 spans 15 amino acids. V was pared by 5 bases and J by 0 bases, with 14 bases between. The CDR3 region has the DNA TGTGCCAGCAGTACCACAGGGAAGAGCTCCTACGAGCAGTACTTC. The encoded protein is CASSTTGKSSYEQYF.

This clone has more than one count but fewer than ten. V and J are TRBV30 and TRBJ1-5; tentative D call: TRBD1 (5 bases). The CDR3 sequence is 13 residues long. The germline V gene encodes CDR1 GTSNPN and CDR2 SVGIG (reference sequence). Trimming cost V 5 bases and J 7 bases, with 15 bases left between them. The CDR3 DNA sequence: TGTGCCTGGGGGGCGGGGGAAAGACAGCCCCAGCATTTT. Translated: CAWGAGERQPQHF.

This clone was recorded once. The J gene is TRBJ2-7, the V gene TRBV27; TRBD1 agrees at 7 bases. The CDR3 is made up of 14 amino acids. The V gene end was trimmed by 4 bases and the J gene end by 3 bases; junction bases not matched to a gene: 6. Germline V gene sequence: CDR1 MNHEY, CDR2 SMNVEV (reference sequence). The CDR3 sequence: CASSSDRVGYEQYF. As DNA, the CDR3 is TGTGCCAGCAGTTCCGACAGGGTCGGCTACGAGCAGTACTTC.

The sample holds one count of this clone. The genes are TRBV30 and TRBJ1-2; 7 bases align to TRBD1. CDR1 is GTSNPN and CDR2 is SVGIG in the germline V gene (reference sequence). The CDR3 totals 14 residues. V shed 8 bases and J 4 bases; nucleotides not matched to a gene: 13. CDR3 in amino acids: CALEDRQLTYGYTF. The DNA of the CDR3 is TGTGCCCTTGAGGACAGGCAACTTACCTATGGCTACACCTTC.

CDR3 bases: TGTGCCAGCTCACCTCCGTCTTCCCCTAATGATGAGCAGTTCTTC. Translated, it gives CASSPPSSPNDEQFF. The rearrangement uses TRBV18 and TRBJ2-1; D is unclear. Germline V gene sequence: CDR1 KGHSH, CDR2 LQKENI. The V and J ends lost 3 bases and 8 bases respectively, with 17 bases between them. The CDR3 totals 15 residues.

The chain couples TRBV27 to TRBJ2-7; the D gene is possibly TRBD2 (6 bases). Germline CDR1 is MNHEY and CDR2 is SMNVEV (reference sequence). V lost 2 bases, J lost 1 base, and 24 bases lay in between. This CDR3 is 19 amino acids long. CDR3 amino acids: CASSLAPPTSLRGSYEQYF. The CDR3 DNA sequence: TGTGCCAGCAGTTTAGCCCCCCCGACTAGTCTCAGAGGATCCTACGAGCAGTACTTC.

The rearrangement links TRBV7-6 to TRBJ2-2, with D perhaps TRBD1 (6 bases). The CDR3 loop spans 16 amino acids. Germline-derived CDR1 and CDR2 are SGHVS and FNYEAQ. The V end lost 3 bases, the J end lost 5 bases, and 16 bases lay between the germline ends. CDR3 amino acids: CASSFRGRGLTGELFF. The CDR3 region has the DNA TGTGCCAGCAGCTTTAGGGGCAGGGGCCTTACCGGGGAGCTGTTTTTT.

CDR3 protein: CSAPDRGGYTF. The CDR3 DNA is TGCAGCGCTCCGGACAGGGGTGGCTACACCTTC. This chain links TRBV29-1 with TRBJ1-2; 9 bases are shared with TRBD1. V trimming: 7 bases; J trimming: 7 bases; junction bases outside the gene matches: 4. There are 11 residues in the CDR3. CDR1 SQVTM and CDR2 ANQGSEA come from the germline V gene.

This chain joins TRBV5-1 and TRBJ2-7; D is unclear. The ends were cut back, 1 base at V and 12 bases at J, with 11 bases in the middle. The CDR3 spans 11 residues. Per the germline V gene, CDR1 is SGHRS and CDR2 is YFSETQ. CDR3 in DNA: TGCGCCAGCAGCTTGAGCGAGCAGCTGTACTTC. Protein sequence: CASSLSEQLYF.

CDR3 in DNA: TGTGCCAGCAGCCAAGATTTGGGACAGGTTCAAGAGACCCAGTACTTC. Amino acid sequence: CASSQDLGQVQETQYF. The chain carries TRBV3-1 (or the pseudogene TRBV3-2) and TRBJ2-5; TRBD1 matches 8 bases. V lost 0 bases, J lost 2 bases, and 5 bases stayed unmatched. The germline gives CDR1 LGHDT, CDR2 YNNKEL (reference sequence). The CDR3 has 16 amino acids.